This T cell receptor beta chain was sequenced for a study of blood T cell repertoires in COVID-19. Study as a whole: COVID-19 samples, acute and convalescent, were from the United States, Italy and Spain. T cells, B-cell-depleted T cells, or PBMCs provided the cDNA or gDNA that served as material.

Germline V gives CDR1 SGDLS, CDR2 YYNGEE. Trimming shortened V by 4 bases and J by 10 bases, and 20 bases separated the two germline ends. The length of the CDR3 is 14 residues. This clone was recorded only once. Methods used by the authors: For nucleated cells, counts were estimated from reference gene primer amplification. The data were produced by immunoSEQ multiplex PCR, yet TCRdb's version contains in-frame clones alone and is incomplete. V, J and clone size are those of that table, while D and trimming were read from the DNA. The sample contains about 110,000 clones, roughly nine tenths of which appear only once.

What was sequenced was peripheral blood. This clonotype was sampled from a woman older than 75 with acute or convalescent COVID-19. V and J are TRBV9 and TRBJ1-1; unclear D gene. The CDR3, as DNA: TGTGCCAGCAGCTCCTCCCGGGGATCGGCGGGAGCTTTCTTT. Translation gives CASSSSRGSAGAFF.